The 21 T cell receptor beta chains below were found in one sample sequenced in a study of blood T cells in healthy people across ages. Using a J-beta primer mix together with a sample-barcoded 5' primer, a second PCR was run for about 6 to 11 cycles. TCRdb itself ran the 5' RACE reads through MiXCR, one entry per CDR3 protein. This table holds roughly 790,000 distinct CDR3 sequences, roughly 47% found once. The sequencing sample was made of blood. The receptors were sampled from a woman aged 55-75 years in good health.

The chain uses TRBV29-1 and TRBJ2-1; D is uncertain. There are 13 residues in the CDR3. Trimming took 4 bases from V and 8 from J, leaving 15 bases between them. CDR1 is SQVTM and CDR2 is ANQGSEA in the germline V gene. CDR3 in amino acids: CSVAPVLAHEQFF. CDR3 bases: TGCAGCGTTGCCCCCGTCCTCGCTCATGAGCAGTTCTTC.

The chain recombines TRBV4-3 with TRBJ2-7; 10 bases line up with TRBD1. V shed 1 base and J 4 bases; nucleotides not matched to a gene: 1. This CDR3 is 14 amino acids long. The germline V gene encodes CDR1 LGHNA and CDR2 YSLEER. The CDR3 bases are TGCGCCAGCAGCCAAGGGGACAGGGGTTACGAGCAGTACTTC. Its protein is CASSQGDRGYEQYF.

The V gene is TRBV3-1, the J gene TRBJ2-3; 10 positions agree with TRBD1. V lost 0 bases, J lost 5 bases, and 5 bases stayed unmatched. Germline CDR1 and CDR2: LGHDT and YNNKEL (reference sequence). The CDR3 sequence is 16 residues long. In nucleotides, the CDR3 is TGTGCCAGCAGCCAAGATTTGGGACAGGGGATAGATACGCAGTATTTT. Translated: CASSQDLGQGIDTQYF.

The chain carries TRBV20-1 and TRBJ2-1; the D is unclear. The CDR3 has 11 amino acids. V lost 0 bases and J lost 12, with 9 bases in between. CDR1 DFQATT and CDR2 SNEGSKA come from the germline V gene (reference sequence). CDR3 nucleotides: TGCAGTGCTAGAGAGGTAGCAGGGCAGTTCTTC. It translates to CSAREVAGQFF.

This chain uses TRBV25-1 with TRBJ2-1; D possibly corresponds to TRBD2 (6 bases). The CDR3 spans 16 residues. Germline V gene sequence: CDR1 MGHDK, CDR2 SYGVNS. Trimming left V 5 bases short and J 5 bases short, with 19 bases between. The CDR3 sequence: CASSKRTIGTHNEQFF. As DNA, the CDR3 is TGTGCCAGCAGTAAGAGGACTATCGGGACCCACAATGAGCAGTTCTTC.

The chain is built from TRBV12-3 or TRBV12-4 and TRBJ2-7, with D possibly being TRBD1 (5 bases). The V and J ends lost 3 bases and 4 bases respectively, with 13 bases between them. The CDR3 has 14 residues. Here the CDR3 reads CASSFTTGRYEQYF. The DNA for the CDR3 is TGTGCCAGCAGTTTTACTACAGGTCGATACGAGCAGTACTTC.

About this clonotype itself: The junction and the germline gene differ at one end; a read error may be behind it. The rearrangement joins TRBV6-2 or TRBV6-3 to TRBJ2-1; no clear D gene. The germline gives CDR1 MNHEY, CDR2 SVGEGT. The length of the CDR3 is 15 residues. Here the CDR3 DNA reads TGTGCCAGCGGAAAGTCAACTCACTCCTACAATGTGCAGTTCTTC. Amino acids: CASGKSTHSYNVQFF.

Only a few counts were recorded for this clonotype. CDR3 in amino acids: CASSQDVPVYNEQFF. CDR3 bases: TGCGCCAGCAGCCAAGATGTACCGGTCTACAATGAGCAGTTCTTC. The genes are TRBV4-3 and TRBJ2-1; D not certain. The CDR3 is 15 amino acids. V was trimmed by 0 bases and J by 3 bases, leaving 9 bases between them. The V gene's germline CDR1 is LGHNA and CDR2 YSLEER.

The rearrangement joins TRBV10-3 to TRBJ2-3; D is perhaps TRBD1 (7 bases). The CDR3 sequence is 17 residues long. Trimming took 10 bases from V and 4 from J, leaving 27 bases between them. Germline V gene data show CDR1 as ENHRY and CDR2 as SYGVKD. The DNA of the CDR3 is TGTGCCAGCCGGGACTCATTAGGGGGCCTCGAGCCAGATACGCAGTATTTT. Protein product: CASRDSLGGLEPDTQYF.

This clonotype came up once. The chain employs TRBV6-6 and TRBJ2-7; a weak D match, TRBD2 (6 bases). The CDR3 has 15 amino acids. Trimming removed 0 bases at V and 3 bases at J, with 12 bases between. CDR1 and CDR2 (germline): MNHNY, SVGAGI (reference sequence). Here the CDR3 DNA reads TGTGCCAGCAGTTACTCGAGAGCGGGTGTCTACGAGCAGTACTTC. Its translation: CASSYSRAGVYEQYF.

This chain joins TRBV6-5 and TRBJ2-1; TRBD2 matches 7 bases. CDR3 length equals 15 residues. The J segment lost 0 bases and the V segment lost 8 bases, leaving 7 bases of the junction unmatched. CDR1 MNHEY and CDR2 SVGAGI come from the germline V gene. The CDR3 DNA reads as TGTGCCAGCGGGCGGGACTATAGCTCCTACAATGAGCAGTTCTTC. Protein: CASGRDYSSYNEQFF.

The chain couples TRBV20-1 to TRBJ1-2; TRBD1 is a possible D gene (5 bases). V lost 3 bases and J 0 bases, leaving 14 bases between the germline ends. The CDR3 loop spans 15 amino acids. Germline CDR1 DFQATT, CDR2 SNEGSKA (reference sequence). CDR3 DNA sequence: TGCAGTGCTAGGAAAGGGGCCGGAGCTAACTATGGCTACACCTTC. This encodes CSARKGAGANYGYTF.

The rearrangement uses TRBV29-1 and TRBJ2-5; 8 positions match TRBD1. Germline trimming cut 6 bases from V and 11 bases from J; bases unmatched to any gene: 11. This CDR3 is built from 12 residues. Germline CDR1 and CDR2: SQVTM and ANQGSEA. CDR3 DNA: TGCAGCGTATCGGACAGGGTTGGAGTTCAGTACTTC. This translates into CSVSDRVGVQYF. Using reference TRBV29-1 and TRBJ2-5 for the parts outside the CDR3, the full variable domain is SAVISQKPSRDICQRGTSLTIQCQVDSQVTMMFWYRQQPGQSLTLIATANQGSEATYESGFVIDKFPISRPNLTFSTLTVSNMSPEDSSIYLCSVSDRVGVQYFGPGTRLLVL.

Notes on this clonotype: Its ends do not fully match the called genes, so a read error is possible. V usage is TRBV4-1 and J usage is TRBJ2-5; 10 bases match TRBD2. The CDR3 covers 18 residues. Germline assignment: CDR1 MGHRA and CDR2 YSYEKL. CDR3 DNA sequence: TGCGTCAGCAGCCAGACCTTCGGACTAGCGGCTACCCAAGAGACCCAGTACTTC. As protein: CVSSQTFGLAATQETQYF.

Concerning this clonotype: A much larger clone lies a single base off, so this may be a read error. The chain has TRBV4-2 and TRBJ2-7, with D perhaps given as TRBD1 or TRBD2 (6 bases each). The DNA end is more similar to TRBJ2-5, so the J call may be wrong. CDR1 is LGHNA, CDR2 YNFKEQ, per germline. This CDR3 spans 14 amino acids. CDR3 region: CVSSLGGTRETQYF. In nucleotides, the CDR3 is TGTGTCAGCAGCCTAGGCGGGACACGAGAGACCCAGTACTTC.

This clonotype was observed a handful of times. J is TRBJ2-1 and V is TRBV6-1; D possibly corresponds to TRBD1 (7 bases). The CDR3 has 14 amino acids. Germline CDR1 is MNHNS and CDR2 is SASEGT. V lost 1 base to trimming and J lost 8 bases, with 12 bases between them. In DNA form, the CDR3 reads TGTGCCAGCAGTGAAGAAGGAGGGGGCGATGAGCAGTTCTTC. Protein product: CASSEEGGGDEQFF.

The rearrangement links TRBV18 to TRBJ2-5, with no clear D. CDR3 length: 13 residues. Trimming removed 2 bases at V and 4 bases at J, with 8 bases between. The V gene's germline CDR1 is KGHSH and CDR2 LQKENI. CDR3 sequence reads: CASSPSVLETQYF. The CDR3, as DNA: TGTGCCAGCTCACCATCTGTTCTAGAGACCCAGTACTTC.

The sample holds a few counts of this clonotype. V is TRBV20-1 and J is TRBJ1-5, with TRBD1 identical over 7 bases. Germline lookup yields CDR1 DFQATT and CDR2 SNEGSKA (reference sequence). V lost 4 bases and J lost 0; bases outside the gene matches: 15. The CDR3 contains 18 residues. The CDR3 coding sequence is TGCAGTGCTATACGCGAAGGGACAGATTATTATAGCAATCAGCCCCAGCATTTT. Protein sequence: CSAIREGTDYYSNQPQHF.

This clonotype has at least ten counts. J is TRBJ2-3 and V is TRBV29-1; TRBD1 aligns across 7 bases. CDR3 length: 14 amino acids. Germline V gene lookup returns CDR1 SQVTM and CDR2 ANQGSEA. After removal of 5 bases from V and 2 bases from J, the junction contained 7 bases not matched to a gene. The CDR3 loop reads CSVKNRGSTDTQYF. The CDR3 DNA reads as TGCAGCGTTAAAAACAGGGGTTCCACAGATACGCAGTATTTT.

V gene TRBV7-2 combines with J gene TRBJ2-1; 8 positions match TRBD2. There are 14 residues in the CDR3. Germline CDR1 SGHTA, CDR2 FQGNSA. V was pared by 5 bases and J by 9 bases, with 9 bases of the junction left unmatched. CDR3 residues: CASSVLGLGGEQFF. The CDR3 bases are TGTGCCAGCAGCGTACTGGGACTAGGGGGTGAGCAGTTCTTC.

In this sample, this clonotype turned up many times. The rearrangement links TRBV7-9 to TRBJ2-7; D call uncertain. The CDR3 has 15 residues. V dropped 1 base and J dropped 0 bases, with 10 bases sitting between them. Germline-derived CDR1 and CDR2 are SEHNR and FQNEAQ (reference sequence). The CDR3 loop is CASSLGSAYSYEQYF. The CDR3 bases are TGTGCCAGCAGCTTAGGATCTGCATACTCCTACGAGCAGTACTTC. The complete variable domain, with remaining parts taken from reference TRBV7-9 and TRBJ2-7, reads DTGVSQNPRHKITKRGQNVTFRCDPISEHNRLYWYRQTLGQGPEFLTYFQNEAQLEKSRLLSDRFSAERPKGSFSTLEIQRTEQGDSAMYLCASSLGSAYSYEQYFGPGTRLTVT.